Below, 16 T cell receptor beta chains from the same sample are listed, as sequenced in a study of CD4 T cells in relation to SARS-CoV-2 and coronaviruses. Their recognized antigens are unknown. Method: immunoSEQ multiplex PCR; TCRdb's copy keeps in-frame clones and lacks some. The sample gives some 16,000 clones, around 73% of which show up once; 7.5% to 10% is in the top ten. Before the COVID-19 pandemic, during about 2010-2018, CD4+ T cells were taken from unexposed donors. After approximately ten days of culture, CD4+ T cells were isolated. The sequenced material came from CD4+ T cells from PBMCs, cultured in vitro. The receptor set was obtained from a human donor in good health.

The chain has TRBV6-5 and TRBJ2-1, with D unclear. CDR1 MNHEY and CDR2 SVGAGI come from the germline V gene. Trimming pared 7 bases from V and 4 bases from J, leaving 17 bases between. CDR3 length equals 15 residues. The CDR3 nucleotides are TGTGCCAGCACTGGGGTAGGGCCTTTGTACAATGAGCAGTTCTTC. Translated: CASTGVGPLYNEQFF.

The chain links TRBV7-3 to TRBJ2-5; D ambiguous. Germline V gene data show CDR1 as SGHTA and CDR2 as FQGTGA. The CDR3 has 14 amino acids. Trimming removed 0 bases at V and 4 bases at J, with 9 bases between. CDR3 in DNA: TGTGCCAGCAGCTTAACCGAAGGGTTAGAGACCCAGTACTTC. The encoded protein is CASSLTEGLETQYF.

Here the CDR3 reads CASSKDRAGSGQETQYF. In nucleotides, the CDR3 is TGTGCCAGCAGCAAAGACAGGGCCGGGAGTGGGCAGGAGACCCAGTACTTC. This chain joins TRBV5-8 and TRBJ2-5; maybe TRBD1 (7 bases). Trimming shortened V by 4 bases and J by 5 bases, and 24 bases separated the two germline ends. This CDR3 is built from 17 residues. Germline V lookup: CDR1 SGHTS, CDR2 YDEGEE.

The chain couples TRBV11-2 to TRBJ2-7; TRBD2 agrees at 9 bases. Looked up from germline, CDR1 is SGHAT and CDR2 is FQNNGV. Germline trimming cut 5 bases from V and 3 bases from J; bases unmatched to any gene: 8. The CDR3 spans 15 residues. The CDR3 sequence: CASSPSFSGGYEQYF. CDR3 nucleotide sequence: TGTGCCAGCAGCCCCTCTTTTAGCGGGGGCTACGAGCAGTACTTC.

This chain connects TRBV6-4 to TRBJ2-1, with 12 bases identical to TRBD2. CDR1 is MRHNA and CDR2 is SNTAGT in the germline V gene. The V segment lost 3 bases and the J segment 5 bases; nucleotides outside the gene matches: 5. The CDR3 has 16 residues. Written as DNA, the CDR3 is TGTGCCAGCAGTGAGACTAGCGGGAGAGGTGACAATGAGCAGTTCTTC. This gives the protein CASSETSGRGDNEQFF.

The chain has TRBV6-5 and TRBJ2-7; D may correspond to TRBD1 or TRBD2 (6 bases each). Trimming stripped 7 bases from V and 2 bases from J, with 15 bases between. Germline CDR1 is MNHEY and CDR2 is SVGAGI. This CDR3 has 14 residues. The CDR3 loop reads CASTLGGDTYEQYF. In DNA, the CDR3 is TGTGCCAGCACCCTAGGAGGGGACACCTACGAGCAGTACTTC.

V gene TRBV28 combines with J gene TRBJ1-1; D remains ambiguous. V was pared by 5 bases and J by 1 base, with 5 bases between. From germline, CDR1 is MDHEN and CDR2 SYDVKM. This CDR3 comprises 12 residues. CDR3 protein: CASSLQNTEAFF. The CDR3 bases are TGTGCCAGCAGTCTTCAGAACACTGAAGCTTTCTTT.

The gene calls are TRBV18 and TRBJ1-2; 10 nucleotides align to TRBD1. V was clipped by 7 bases and J by 7 bases; unmatched bases: 15. CDR1 is KGHSH and CDR2 is LQKENI in the germline V gene. The length of the CDR3 is 16 residues. The CDR3 sequence: CASFRGQGNMKGGYTF. DNA of the CDR3: TGTGCCAGCTTCCGGGGACAGGGGAATATGAAGGGTGGCTACACCTTC.

This chain connects TRBV5-1 to TRBJ2-3; D gene ambiguous. V was shortened by 0 bases and J by 0 bases, with 5 bases between the two germline ends. Germline V lookup: CDR1 SGHRS, CDR2 YFSETQ. The CDR3 loop spans 14 amino acids. For the CDR3, the DNA is TGCGCCAGCAGCTTGGCTGGAAGCACAGATACGCAGTATTTT. It is translated as CASSLAGSTDTQYF.

Relative to its sample, this clone is medium-sized. The chain uses TRBV7-9 and TRBJ2-7, with a possible D match to TRBD1 (5 bases). CDR3 length equals 12 residues. CDR1 and CDR2 (germline): SEHNR, FQNEAQ (reference sequence). V was pared by 6 bases and J by 5 bases, with 11 bases between. In nucleotides, the CDR3 is TGTGCCAGCAGTCACCAGGGTAACGAGCAGTACTTC. Amino acid sequence: CASSHQGNEQYF.

The V and J genes are TRBV5-1 and TRBJ2-3; D gene ambiguous. V lost 5 bases, J lost 4 bases, and 8 bases lay in between. Looked up from germline, CDR1 is SGHRS and CDR2 is YFSETQ. The CDR3 runs to 12 residues. The CDR3 DNA follows: TGCGCCAGCAGTACCGCGCCAGATACGCAGTATTTT. Its translation: CASSTAPDTQYF.

The rearrangement links TRBV6-5 to TRBJ2-7, with 8 bases lining up with TRBD2. Germline loops: CDR1 MNHEY, CDR2 SVGAGI. This CDR3 has 14 residues. With V trimmed by 4 bases and J by 3 bases, 5 bases remained unmatched. CDR3 DNA: TGTGCCAGCAGTTCTAGCGGGCGGCACTACGAGCAGTACTTC. The encoded protein is CASSSSGRHYEQYF.

This clone was observed a few times. The chain has TRBV4-2 and TRBJ1-2; tentative D call: TRBD1 (6 bases). V lost 4 bases and J lost 4, with 19 bases in between. CDR1 and CDR2 from the germline V gene are LGHNA and YNFKEQ. The CDR3 is 16 amino acids. CDR3 coding DNA: TGTGCCAGCAGCCCAGGGGCCACAGAAGGAAGCTATGGCTACACCTTC. Its protein product is CASSPGATEGSYGYTF.

The chain recombines TRBV19 with TRBJ2-7; TRBD2 might be the D (6 bases). The CDR3 loop spans 14 amino acids. Germline V gene sequence: CDR1 LNHDA, CDR2 SQIVND (reference sequence). Trimming stripped 5 bases from V and 2 bases from J, with 13 bases between. CDR3 DNA: TGTGCCAGTAGTTCGGGACTGGTAGCCTACGAGCAGTACTTC. Protein sequence: CASSSGLVAYEQYF.

V and J are TRBV18 and TRBJ2-2, with D possibly TRBD1 on 6 matching bases. The CDR3 is made up of 16 amino acids. V was clipped by 3 bases and J by 1 base, with 12 bases between them. From germline, CDR1 is KGHSH and CDR2 LQKENI. As DNA, the CDR3 is TGTGCCAGCTCACCGCGACCGACAGGGAACACCGGGGAGCTGTTTTTT. It codes for CASSPRPTGNTGELFF.

A single count supports this clone. This sequence joins TRBV6-4 and TRBJ1-4; D is uncertain. The germline V gene encodes CDR1 MRHNA and CDR2 SNTAGT. CDR3 size: 12 residues. The V end lost 11 bases, the J end lost 0 bases, and 7 bases lay between the germline ends. CDR3 loop: CACPATNEKLFF. For the CDR3, the DNA is TGTGCCTGTCCAGCAACTAATGAAAAACTGTTTTTT.